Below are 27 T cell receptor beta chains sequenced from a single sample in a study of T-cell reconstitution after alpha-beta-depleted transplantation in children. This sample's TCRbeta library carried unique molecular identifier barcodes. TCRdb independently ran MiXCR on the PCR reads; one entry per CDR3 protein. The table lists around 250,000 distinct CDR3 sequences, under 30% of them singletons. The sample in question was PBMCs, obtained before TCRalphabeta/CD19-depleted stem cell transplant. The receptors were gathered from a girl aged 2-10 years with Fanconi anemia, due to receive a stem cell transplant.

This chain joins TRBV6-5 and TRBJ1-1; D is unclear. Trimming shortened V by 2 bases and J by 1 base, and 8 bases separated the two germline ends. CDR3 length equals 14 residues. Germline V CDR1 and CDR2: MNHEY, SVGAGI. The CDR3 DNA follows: TGTGCCAGCAGTTACGGGGAGCCGAACACTGAAGCTTTCTTT. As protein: CASSYGEPNTEAFF.

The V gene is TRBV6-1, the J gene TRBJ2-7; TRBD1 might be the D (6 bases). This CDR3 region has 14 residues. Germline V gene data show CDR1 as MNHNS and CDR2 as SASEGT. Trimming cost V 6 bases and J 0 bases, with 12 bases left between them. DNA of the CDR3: TGTGCCAGCAGAAGGACAGTCGCCTCCTACGAGCAGTACTTC. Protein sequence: CASRRTVASYEQYF.

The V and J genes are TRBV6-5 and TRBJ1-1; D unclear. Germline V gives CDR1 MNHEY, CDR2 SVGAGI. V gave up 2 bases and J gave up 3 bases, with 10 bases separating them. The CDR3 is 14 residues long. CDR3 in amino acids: CASSYIGGDTEAFF. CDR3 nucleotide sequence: TGTGCCAGCAGTTACATCGGCGGAGACACTGAAGCTTTCTTT.

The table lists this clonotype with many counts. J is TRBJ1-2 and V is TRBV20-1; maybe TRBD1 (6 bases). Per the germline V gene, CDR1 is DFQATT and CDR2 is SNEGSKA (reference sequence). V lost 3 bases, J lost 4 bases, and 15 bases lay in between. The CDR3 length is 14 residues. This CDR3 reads CSASLTTGIYGYTF. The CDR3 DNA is TGCAGTGCTAGCCTAACTACAGGGATCTATGGCTACACCTTC.

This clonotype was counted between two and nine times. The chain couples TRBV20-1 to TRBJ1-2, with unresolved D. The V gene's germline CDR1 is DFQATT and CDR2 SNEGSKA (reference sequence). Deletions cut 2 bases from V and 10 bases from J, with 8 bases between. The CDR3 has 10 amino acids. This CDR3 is CSARFGDYTF. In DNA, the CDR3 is TGCAGTGCTAGATTCGGTGACTACACCTTC.

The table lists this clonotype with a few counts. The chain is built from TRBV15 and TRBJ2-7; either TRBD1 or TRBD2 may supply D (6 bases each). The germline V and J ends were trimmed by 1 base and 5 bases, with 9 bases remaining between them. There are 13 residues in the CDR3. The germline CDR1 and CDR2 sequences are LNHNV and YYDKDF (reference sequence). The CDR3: CATSRVRGDEQYF. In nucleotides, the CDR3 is TGTGCCACCAGCAGAGTGAGGGGGGACGAGCAGTACTTC.

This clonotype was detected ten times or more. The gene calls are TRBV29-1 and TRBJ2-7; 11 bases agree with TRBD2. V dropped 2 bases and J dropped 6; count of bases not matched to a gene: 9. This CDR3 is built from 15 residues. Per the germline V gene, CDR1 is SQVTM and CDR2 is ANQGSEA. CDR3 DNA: TGCAGCGTTGAATGGTCACTAGCGGGAGCAACCGAGCAGTACTTC. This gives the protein CSVEWSLAGATEQYF.

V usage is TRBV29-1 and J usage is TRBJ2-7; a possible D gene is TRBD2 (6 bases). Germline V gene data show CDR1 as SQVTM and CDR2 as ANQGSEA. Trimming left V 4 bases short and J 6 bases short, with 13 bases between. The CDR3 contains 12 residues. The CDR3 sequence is CSVGGELREQYF. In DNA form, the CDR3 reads TGCAGCGTTGGGGGGGAATTACGCGAGCAGTACTTC.

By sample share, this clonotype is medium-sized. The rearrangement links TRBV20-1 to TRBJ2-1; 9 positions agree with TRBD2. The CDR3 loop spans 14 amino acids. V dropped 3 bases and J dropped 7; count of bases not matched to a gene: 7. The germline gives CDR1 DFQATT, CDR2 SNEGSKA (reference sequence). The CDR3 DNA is TGCAGTGCTAGGGGCGGGGGGGAATTGAATGAGCAGTTCTTC. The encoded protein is CSARGGGELNEQFF.

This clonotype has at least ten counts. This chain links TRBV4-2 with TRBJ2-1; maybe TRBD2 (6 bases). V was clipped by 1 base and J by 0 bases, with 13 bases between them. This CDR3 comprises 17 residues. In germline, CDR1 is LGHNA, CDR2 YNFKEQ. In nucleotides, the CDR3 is TGTGCCAGCAGCCAAGGGGGAGCGGGTAGCTCCTACAATGAGCAGTTCTTC. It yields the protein CASSQGGAGSSYNEQFF.

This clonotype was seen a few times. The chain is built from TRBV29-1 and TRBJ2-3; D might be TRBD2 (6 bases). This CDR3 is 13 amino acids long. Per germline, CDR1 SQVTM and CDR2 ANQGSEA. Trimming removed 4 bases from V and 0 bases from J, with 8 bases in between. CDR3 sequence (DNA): TGCAGCGTTGTTAGCGGAAGCACAGATACGCAGTATTTT. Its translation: CSVVSGSTDTQYF.

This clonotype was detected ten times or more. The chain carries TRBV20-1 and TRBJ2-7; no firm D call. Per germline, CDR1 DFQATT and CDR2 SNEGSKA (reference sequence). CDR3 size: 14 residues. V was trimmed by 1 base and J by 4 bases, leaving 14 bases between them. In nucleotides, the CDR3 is TGCAGTGCTAGAGCCTGGGCAAAGGGTTACGAGCAGTACTTC. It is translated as CSARAWAKGYEQYF.

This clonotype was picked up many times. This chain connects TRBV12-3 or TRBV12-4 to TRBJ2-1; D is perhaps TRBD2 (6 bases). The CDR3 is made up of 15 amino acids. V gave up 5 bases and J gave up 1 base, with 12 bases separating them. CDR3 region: CASSVEGRSYNEQFF. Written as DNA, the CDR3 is TGTGCCAGCAGTGTGGAGGGCCGTTCCTACAATGAGCAGTTCTTC.

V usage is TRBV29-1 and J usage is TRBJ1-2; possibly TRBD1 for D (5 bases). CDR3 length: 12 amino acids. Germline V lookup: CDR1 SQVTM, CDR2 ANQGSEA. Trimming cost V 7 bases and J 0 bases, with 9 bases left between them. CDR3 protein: CSASGPNYGYTF. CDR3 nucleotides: TGCAGCGCCTCGGGACCTAACTATGGCTACACCTTC. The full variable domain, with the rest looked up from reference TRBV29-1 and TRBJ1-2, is SAVISQKPSRDICQRGTSLTIQCQVDSQVTMMFWYRQQPGQSLTLIATANQGSEATYESGFVIDKFPISRPNLTFSTLTVSNMSPEDSSIYLCSASGPNYGYTFGSGTRLTVV.

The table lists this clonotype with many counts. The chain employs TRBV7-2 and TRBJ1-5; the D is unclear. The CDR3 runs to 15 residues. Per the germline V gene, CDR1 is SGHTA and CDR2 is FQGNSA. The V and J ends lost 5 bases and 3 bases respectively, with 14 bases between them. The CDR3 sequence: CASSLQQGINQPQHF. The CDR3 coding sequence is TGTGCCAGCAGCCTACAACAAGGGATCAATCAGCCCCAGCATTTT.

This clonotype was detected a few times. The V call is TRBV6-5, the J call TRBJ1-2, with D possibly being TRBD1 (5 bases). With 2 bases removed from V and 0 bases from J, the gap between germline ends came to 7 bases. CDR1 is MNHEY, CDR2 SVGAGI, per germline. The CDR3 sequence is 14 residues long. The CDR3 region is CASSYQQANYGYTF. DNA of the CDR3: TGTGCCAGCAGTTACCAACAGGCTAACTATGGCTACACCTTC.

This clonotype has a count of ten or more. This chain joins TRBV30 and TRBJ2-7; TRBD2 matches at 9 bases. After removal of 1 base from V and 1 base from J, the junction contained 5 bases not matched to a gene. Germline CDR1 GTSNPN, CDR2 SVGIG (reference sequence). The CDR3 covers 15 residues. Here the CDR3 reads CAWSGGGARSYEQYF. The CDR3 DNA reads TGTGCCTGGAGTGGCGGGGGGGCCCGGTCCTACGAGCAGTACTTC. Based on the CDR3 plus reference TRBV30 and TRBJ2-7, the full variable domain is SQTIHQWPATLVQPVGSPLSLECTVEGTSNPNLYWYRQAAGRGLQLLFYSVGIGQISSEVPQNLSASRPQDRQFILSSKKLLLSDSGFYLCAWSGGGARSYEQYFGPGTRLTVT.

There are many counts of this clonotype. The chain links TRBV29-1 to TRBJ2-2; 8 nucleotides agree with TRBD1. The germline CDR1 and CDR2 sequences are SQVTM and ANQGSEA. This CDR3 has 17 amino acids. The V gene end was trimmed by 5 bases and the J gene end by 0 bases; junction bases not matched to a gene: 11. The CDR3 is CSVSPGGVPANTGELFF. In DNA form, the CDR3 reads TGCAGCGTTTCCCCAGGGGGCGTCCCCGCGAACACCGGGGAGCTGTTTTTT.

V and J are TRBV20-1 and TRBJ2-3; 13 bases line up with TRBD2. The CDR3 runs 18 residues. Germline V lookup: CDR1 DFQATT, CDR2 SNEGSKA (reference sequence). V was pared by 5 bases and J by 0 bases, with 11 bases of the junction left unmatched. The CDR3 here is CSAASGTSGTLSTDTQYF. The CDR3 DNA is TGCAGTGCTGCTTCCGGGACTAGCGGGACCCTAAGCACAGATACGCAGTATTTT.

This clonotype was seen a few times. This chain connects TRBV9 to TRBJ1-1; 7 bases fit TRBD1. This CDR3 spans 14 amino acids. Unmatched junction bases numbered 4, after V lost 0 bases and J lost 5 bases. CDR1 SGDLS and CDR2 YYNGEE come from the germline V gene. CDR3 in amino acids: CASSVVGTETEAFF. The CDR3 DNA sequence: TGTGCCAGCAGCGTAGTGGGGACAGAAACTGAAGCTTTCTTT.

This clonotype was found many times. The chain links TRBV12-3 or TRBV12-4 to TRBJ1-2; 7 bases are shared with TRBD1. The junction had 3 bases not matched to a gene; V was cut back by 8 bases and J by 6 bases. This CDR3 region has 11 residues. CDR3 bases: TGTGCCAGCGGACAGGCAAATGGCTACACCTTC. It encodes CASGQANGYTF.

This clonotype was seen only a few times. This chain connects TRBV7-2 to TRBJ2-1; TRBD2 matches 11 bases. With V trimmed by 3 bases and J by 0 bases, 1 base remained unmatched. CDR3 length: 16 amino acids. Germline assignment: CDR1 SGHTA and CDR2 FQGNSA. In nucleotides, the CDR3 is TGTGCCAGCAGCTTGACTAGCGGGACCTCCTACAATGAGCAGTTCTTC. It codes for CASSLTSGTSYNEQFF.

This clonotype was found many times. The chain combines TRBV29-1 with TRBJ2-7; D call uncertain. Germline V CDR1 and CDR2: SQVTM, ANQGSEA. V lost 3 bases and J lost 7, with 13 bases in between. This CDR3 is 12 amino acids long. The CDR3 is CSVDNVLGEQYF. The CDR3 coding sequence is TGCAGCGTTGATAATGTCTTGGGGGAGCAGTACTTC.

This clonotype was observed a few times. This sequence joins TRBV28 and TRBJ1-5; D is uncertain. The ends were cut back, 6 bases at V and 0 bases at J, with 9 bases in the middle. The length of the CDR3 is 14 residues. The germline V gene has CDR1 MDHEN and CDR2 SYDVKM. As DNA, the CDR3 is TGTGCCAGCAGGGAGCACTATAGCAATCAGCCCCAGCATTTT. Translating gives CASREHYSNQPQHF.

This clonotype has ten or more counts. CDR3 bases: TGTGCCAGCAGTAGACAAGGCCCTAACTATGGCTACACCTTC. This sequence encodes CASSRQGPNYGYTF. The chain couples TRBV27 to TRBJ1-2; D gene uncertain. The CDR3 has 14 amino acids. The V end lost 5 bases, the J end lost 0 bases, and 10 bases lay between the germline ends. Germline CDR1 and CDR2: MNHEY and SMNVEV (reference sequence).

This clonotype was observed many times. For the CDR3, the DNA is TGCAGCGTTTCAAATTTGGGGGGGCAGATGGGCGAGCAGTACTTC. Protein: CSVSNLGGQMGEQYF. The V and J genes are TRBV29-1 and TRBJ2-7, with D perhaps TRBD2 (7 bases). V lost 5 bases, J lost 6 bases, and 23 bases lay in between. This CDR3 spans 15 amino acids. Looked up from germline, CDR1 is SQVTM and CDR2 is ANQGSEA.

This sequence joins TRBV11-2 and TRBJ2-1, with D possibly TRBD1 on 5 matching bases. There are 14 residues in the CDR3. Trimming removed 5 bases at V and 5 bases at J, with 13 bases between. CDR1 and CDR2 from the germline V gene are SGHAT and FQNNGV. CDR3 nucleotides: TGTGCCAGCAGCCCGTTTCGACAGCACAATGAGCAGTTCTTC. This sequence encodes CASSPFRQHNEQFF.